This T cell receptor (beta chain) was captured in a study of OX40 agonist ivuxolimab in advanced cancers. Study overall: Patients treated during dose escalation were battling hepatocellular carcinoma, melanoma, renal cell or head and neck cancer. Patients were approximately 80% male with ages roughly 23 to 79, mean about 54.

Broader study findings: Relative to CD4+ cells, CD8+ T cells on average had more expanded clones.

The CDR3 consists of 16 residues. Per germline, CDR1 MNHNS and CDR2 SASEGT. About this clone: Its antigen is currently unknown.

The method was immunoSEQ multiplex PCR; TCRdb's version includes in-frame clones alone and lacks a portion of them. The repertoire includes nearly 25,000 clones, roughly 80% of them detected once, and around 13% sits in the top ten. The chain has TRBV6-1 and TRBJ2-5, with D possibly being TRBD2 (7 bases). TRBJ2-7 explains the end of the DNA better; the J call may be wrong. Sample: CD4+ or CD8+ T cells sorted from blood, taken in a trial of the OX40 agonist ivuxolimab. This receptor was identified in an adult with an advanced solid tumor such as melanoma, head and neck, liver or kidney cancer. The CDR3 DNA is TGTGCCAGCAGTGAAGAGCGGGACACGTTTAGCTACGAGCAGTACTTC. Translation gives CASSEERDTFSYEQYF.